One sample yielded the 14 T cell receptor beta chains listed below, sequenced in a study of cytomegalovirus exposure and HLA in healthy donors. PCR involved 60 Vbeta and 13 Jbeta primers. The repertoire was sequenced with immunoSEQ multiplex PCR; TCRdb's copy has only in-frame clones and lacks some. The table shows 200,000 to 250,000 clones, with approximately 81% occurring only once. Sequenced: PBMCs. The receptors derive from a human donor in good health.

The chain recombines TRBV7-9 with TRBJ2-7; TRBD2 agrees at 7 bases. The CDR3 has 14 amino acids. V shed 3 bases, J shed 1 base, and the junction held 3 bases outside the gene matches. Per the germline V gene, CDR1 is SEHNR and CDR2 is FQNEAQ (reference sequence). The CDR3 loop is CASSLREGSYEQYF. The CDR3 DNA reads as TGTGCCAGCAGCTTGAGGGAGGGTTCCTACGAGCAGTACTTC.

This clone was observed a handful of times. The same CDR3 arises from other DNA sequences in this sample as well. The chain recombines TRBV9 with TRBJ1-1; D call uncertain. Germline V gives CDR1 SGDLS, CDR2 YYNGEE. The CDR3 is 14 residues long. V was clipped by 0 bases and J by 1 base, with 7 bases between them. The CDR3 DNA is TGTGCCAGCAGCGTAGCGGGAGGGAACACTGAAGCTTTCTTT. This codes for CASSVAGGNTEAFF.

The chain is built from TRBV28 and TRBJ2-7; D not certain. Trimming shortened V by 1 base and J by 5 bases, and 9 bases separated the two germline ends. Germline lookup yields CDR1 MDHEN and CDR2 SYDVKM. The CDR3 has 13 residues. CDR3 bases: TGTGCCAGCAGTTTATACTTACTCCACGAGCAGTACTTC. Translation: CASSLYLLHEQYF.

The chain carries TRBV27 and TRBJ2-3; possible D gene TRBD2, 7 bases. Per germline, CDR1 MNHEY and CDR2 SMNVEV (reference sequence). The ends were cut back, 3 bases at V and 5 bases at J, with 15 bases in the middle. The CDR3 sequence is 15 residues long. The DNA for the CDR3 is TGTGCCAGCAGTTTGGGCGGGAGAGGGGGAGATACGCAGTATTTT. Protein product: CASSLGGRGGDTQYF.

The chain combines TRBV19 with TRBJ2-1; D might be TRBD2 (6 bases). The V gene's germline CDR1 is LNHDA and CDR2 SQIVND (reference sequence). V lost 4 bases and J 12 bases, leaving 16 bases between the germline ends. The CDR3 is 13 amino acids. This CDR3 reads CASSTRDFLGQFF. The CDR3 region has the DNA TGTGCCAGTAGTACACGGGACTTCCTGGGGCAGTTCTTC.

The chain couples TRBV28 to TRBJ1-4; 7 bases are shared with TRBD1. V gave up 2 bases and J gave up 6 bases; unmatched junction bases: 6. Germline values: CDR1 MDHEN, CDR2 SYDVKM. The CDR3 covers 15 residues. The CDR3 DNA reads as TGTGCCAGCAGTTTAGGAGGGCAGGGGGATGAAAAACTGTTTTTT. Its translation: CASSLGGQGDEKLFF.

This clone was recorded once. The chain couples TRBV6-5 to TRBJ1-1; 7 bases fit TRBD1. V lost 6 bases, J lost 4 bases, and 5 bases stayed unmatched. Germline CDR1 reads MNHEY; CDR2 reads SVGAGI. This CDR3 has 13 amino acids. CDR3 bases: TGTGCCAGCAGAAGGGGGCTAGGCACTGAAGCTTTCTTT. Its protein product is CASRRGLGTEAFF.

This sequence joins TRBV4-3 and TRBJ2-1; 9 bases agree with TRBD2. The junction had 9 bases not matched to a gene; V was cut back by 1 base and J by 8 bases. The CDR3 consists of 16 residues. Germline V gene lookup returns CDR1 LGHNA and CDR2 YSLEER. CDR3 region: CASSQVRAGGGHEQFF. The CDR3 DNA is TGCGCCAGCAGCCAAGTTCGAGCGGGAGGCGGCCATGAGCAGTTCTTC.

The CDR3 here is CASSSTVATEAFF. CDR3 DNA: TGTGCCAGCAGCTCGACAGTGGCCACTGAAGCTTTCTTT. This chain connects TRBV5-4 to TRBJ1-1; D is possibly TRBD1 (5 bases). The CDR3 runs to 13 residues. CDR1 and CDR2 (germline): SGHNT, YYREEE (reference sequence). Trimming cost V 3 bases and J 4 bases, with 10 bases left between them.

V and J are TRBV5-1 and TRBJ2-7; D uncertain. Germline CDR1 is SGHRS and CDR2 is YFSETQ. This CDR3 is built from 12 residues. V was shortened by 4 bases and J by 0 bases, with 5 bases between the two germline ends. The CDR3, as DNA: TGCGCCAGCAGCGCACACTCCTACGAGCAGTACTTC. Translation: CASSAHSYEQYF.

The CDR3 bases are TGTGCCAGCAGGATCGGGACAGTTGGGGCCAACGTCCTGACTTTC. Its protein is CASRIGTVGANVLTF. This chain links TRBV2 with TRBJ2-6; the match to TRBD1 covers 7 bases. In germline, CDR1 is SNHLY, CDR2 FYNNEI. J lost 3 bases, V lost 6 bases, and 5 bases had no gene match. The CDR3 is 15 amino acids.

The chain joins TRBV4-2 to TRBJ2-1; D unclear. V dropped 1 base and J dropped 0 bases, with 13 bases sitting between them. CDR3 length: 17 residues. Looked up from germline, CDR1 is LGHNA and CDR2 is YNFKEQ. CDR3 in amino acids: CASSQVSDFSSYNEQFF. CDR3 DNA sequence: TGTGCCAGCAGCCAAGTATCAGACTTTAGCTCCTACAATGAGCAGTTCTTC.

This clone was seen a single time. J is TRBJ2-7 and V is TRBV2; 10 bases map to TRBD2. Trimming cost V 6 bases and J 1 base; bases outside gene matches: 3. Looked up from germline, CDR1 is SNHLY and CDR2 is FYNNEI. CDR3 length: 14 residues. CDR3 in amino acids: CASRTSGASYEQYF. CDR3 DNA: TGTGCCAGCAGAACTAGCGGGGCGTCCTACGAGCAGTACTTC.

The rearrangement joins TRBV7-3 to TRBJ2-1, with 7 bases aligning to TRBD2. CDR3 size: 15 residues. Germline CDR1 is SGHTA and CDR2 is FQGTGA. J lost 0 bases, V lost 5 bases, and 4 bases had no gene match. DNA of the CDR3: TGTGCCAGCAGCCCATCGGGGGGCTCCTACAATGAGCAGTTCTTC. Protein product: CASSPSGGSYNEQFF.